The 24 T cell receptor beta chains presented below share a single source sample, sequenced in a study of blood T cell repertoires in COVID-19. Assay used: immunoSEQ multiplex PCR; TCRdb lists only in-frame clones, some missing. Here the sample spans 300,000 to 350,000 clones, nearly 90% being singletons. The material sequenced was peripheral blood. The receptor source for this set is a woman in her 40s with COVID-19, enrolled during active disease.

The V and J genes are TRBV5-6 and TRBJ1-5; the D is unclear. Germline loops: CDR1 SGHDT, CDR2 YYEEEE. Trimming removed 0 bases from V and 4 bases from J, with 8 bases in between. The CDR3 contains 14 residues. Here the CDR3 DNA reads TGTGCCAGCAGCTTGGCCACACAGAATCAGCCCCAGCATTTT. This encodes CASSLATQNQPQHF.

This sequence joins TRBV28 and TRBJ1-5; D may be TRBD1 (6 bases). V was shortened by 1 base and J by 2 bases, with 18 bases between the two germline ends. This CDR3 has 18 amino acids. Germline loops: CDR1 MDHEN, CDR2 SYDVKM. The chain's CDR3 is CASSLYKGEFRGNQPQHF. The CDR3, as DNA: TGTGCCAGCAGTTTATATAAGGGGGAATTCAGGGGCAATCAGCCCCAGCATTTT.

V gene TRBV5-1 combines with J gene TRBJ2-3; D is perhaps TRBD1 (7 bases). Germline-derived CDR1 and CDR2 are SGHRS and YFSETQ. The CDR3 runs to 16 residues. The germline V and J ends were trimmed by 3 bases and 1 base, with 15 bases remaining between them. The CDR3 reads CASSSGDRAGTDTQYF. CDR3 in DNA: TGCGCCAGCAGCTCGGGAGACAGGGCGGGCACAGATACGCAGTATTTT.

V gene TRBV30 combines with J gene TRBJ2-2; 9 positions agree with TRBD2. J lost 7 bases, V lost 2 bases, and 14 bases had no gene match. The CDR3 is 17 amino acids. Germline CDR1 GTSNPN, CDR2 SVGIG (reference sequence). CDR3 in DNA: TGTGCCTGGAGTTTAGTGCGCGGGAGGGCCTCTGGCGGGGAGCTGTTTTTT. Its translation: CAWSLVRGRASGGELFF.

CDR3 DNA: TGTGCCAGCCCCCTAGGCAGGGGGCTACCAAACTATGGCTACACCTTC. Protein sequence: CASPLGRGLPNYGYTF. The rearrangement joins TRBV5-4 to TRBJ1-2; TRBD1 aligns across 8 bases. The CDR3 loop spans 16 amino acids. Germline V gene lookup returns CDR1 SGHNT and CDR2 YYREEE (reference sequence). Germline trimming cut 7 bases from V and 2 bases from J; bases unmatched to any gene: 13.

This clone was detected once. V gene TRBV4-2 combines with J gene TRBJ2-5, with 8 bases that match TRBD1. V shed 1 base and J 5 bases; nucleotides not matched to a gene: 15. CDR1 is LGHNA and CDR2 is YNFKEQ in the germline V gene. This CDR3 contains 18 residues. CDR3 amino acids: CASSQGEERDRGRETQYF. CDR3 nucleotide sequence: TGTGCCAGCAGCCAAGGGGAAGAGAGAGACAGGGGAAGGGAGACCCAGTACTTC.

The V and J genes are TRBV6-5 and TRBJ2-7; 13 bases align to TRBD2. The germline V gene encodes CDR1 MNHEY and CDR2 SVGAGI. The CDR3 runs to 14 residues. V was clipped by 7 bases and J by 2 bases; unmatched bases: 2. The DNA of the CDR3 is TGTGCCAGCACCGGGACTAGCGGGGCCTACGAGCAGTACTTC. Translating gives CASTGTSGAYEQYF.

J is TRBJ1-4 and V is TRBV5-1; the match to TRBD1 covers 8 bases. Per germline, CDR1 SGHRS and CDR2 YFSETQ. This CDR3 contains 12 residues. The V and J ends lost 7 bases and 6 bases, in that order; junction bases with no gene match: 2. The CDR3 protein is CASSGQDEKLFF. Here the CDR3 DNA reads TGCGCCAGCTCGGGACAGGATGAAAAACTGTTTTTT.

This clone was recorded only once. Additional DNA sequences in this sample encode the identical CDR3. The rearrangement joins TRBV5-1 to TRBJ1-4; 11 nucleotides align to TRBD1. This CDR3 is 16 amino acids long. Germline assignment: CDR1 SGHRS and CDR2 YFSETQ. The V segment lost 4 bases and the J segment 2 bases; nucleotides outside the gene matches: 4. The CDR3 region is CASSLGQGATNEKLFF. Written as DNA, the CDR3 is TGCGCCAGCAGCCTCGGACAGGGGGCGACTAATGAAAAACTGTTTTTT.

The chain has TRBV5-4 and TRBJ2-7; D possibly corresponds to TRBD1 (5 bases). With 0 bases removed from V and 3 bases from J, the gap between germline ends came to 10 bases. Germline CDR1 and CDR2: SGHNT and YYREEE (reference sequence). The CDR3 is made up of 14 amino acids. CDR3 in DNA: TGTGCCAGCAGCTTGGACAGGAGATACTACGAGCAGTACTTC. Translation: CASSLDRRYYEQYF. Based on the CDR3 plus reference TRBV5-4 and TRBJ2-7, the full variable domain is ETGVTQSPTHLIKTRGQQVTLRCSSQSGHNTVSWYQQALGQGPQFIFQYYREEENGRGNFPPRFSGLQFPNYSSELNVNALELDDSALYLCASSLDRRYYEQYFGPGTRLTVT.

The chain carries TRBV27 and TRBJ2-7; 11 bases align to TRBD1. After removal of 8 bases from V and 2 bases from J, the junction contained 5 bases not matched to a gene. The CDR3 consists of 14 residues. CDR1 is MNHEY and CDR2 is SMNVEV in the germline V gene (reference sequence). The CDR3 here is CASRWGQGAYEQYF. CDR3 DNA: TGTGCCAGCCGTTGGGGACAGGGGGCCTACGAGCAGTACTTC.

V is TRBV11-2 and J is TRBJ1-5; TRBD1 matches at 9 bases. V lost 4 bases and J lost 1; bases outside the gene matches: 14. The CDR3 totals 19 residues. Germline CDR1 and CDR2: SGHAT and FQNNGV. Here the CDR3 DNA reads TGTGCCAGCAGCTCCCCACACGGGACAGGGACAGTGAGCAATCAGCCCCAGCATTTT. The encoded protein is CASSSPHGTGTVSNQPQHF.

The chain couples TRBV15 to TRBJ2-4, with 12 bases matching TRBD2. Trimming removed 8 bases from V and 4 bases from J; junction bases left unmatched: 3. This CDR3 spans 14 amino acids. Germline V gene sequence: CDR1 LNHNV, CDR2 YYDKDF (reference sequence). CDR3 amino acids: CATSTSGGKNIQYF. The CDR3 coding sequence is TGTGCCACCTCGACTAGCGGGGGTAAAAACATTCAGTACTTC.

This chain links TRBV28 with TRBJ1-1; D uncertain. The V end was cut by 7 bases, the J end by 5 bases, with 11 bases between. This CDR3 has 12 amino acids. Germline-derived CDR1 and CDR2 are MDHEN and SYDVKM. DNA of the CDR3: TGTGCCAGCAATTCCAGGTTAACTGAAGCTTTCTTT. Amino acids: CASNSRLTEAFF.

In nucleotides, the CDR3 is TGCGCCAGCAGCAGTCAGGGGGTAGAGACCCAGTACTTC. This gives the protein CASSSQGVETQYF. V is TRBV5-1 and J is TRBJ2-5; 7 bases are shared with TRBD1. Trimming removed 4 bases from V and 4 bases from J; junction bases left unmatched: 4. This CDR3 is built from 13 residues. Germline assignment: CDR1 SGHRS and CDR2 YFSETQ.

V gene TRBV7-8 combines with J gene TRBJ2-5, with a possible D match to TRBD1 (7 bases). CDR1 is SGHVS and CDR2 is FQNEAQ in the germline V gene. CDR3 size: 12 residues. V lost 4 bases, J lost 5 bases, and 8 bases lay in between. The CDR3 bases are TGTGCCAGCAGCTCAGGGGGGGAGACCCAGTACTTC. It translates to CASSSGGETQYF.

The CDR3 nucleotides are TGTGCCAGCAGTTTGTGGAGGGGGCAGACCCAGTACTTC. It codes for CASSLWRGQTQYF. The chain joins TRBV27 to TRBJ2-5, with D perhaps TRBD1 (7 bases). V dropped 3 bases and J dropped 6 bases, with 11 bases sitting between them. CDR3 size: 13 residues. Germline assignment: CDR1 MNHEY and CDR2 SMNVEV (reference sequence).

This chain connects TRBV6-4 to TRBJ1-4; TRBD1 aligns across 10 bases. V gave up 6 bases and J gave up 4 bases; unmatched junction bases: 5. This CDR3 comprises 15 residues. Per germline, CDR1 MRHNA and CDR2 SNTAGT. The DNA for the CDR3 is TGTGCCAGCAGCCCGACAGGGGGCCTTAATGAAAAACTGTTTTTT. This sequence encodes CASSPTGGLNEKLFF.

This chain joins TRBV4-1 and TRBJ1-3, with 8 bases identical to TRBD1. V lost 4 bases and J lost 0; bases outside the gene matches: 23. The germline V gene has CDR1 MGHRA and CDR2 YSYEKL. The CDR3 totals 22 residues. The CDR3 coding sequence is TGCGCCAGCAGCCCCTATTTATCGGGGACAGGCAACTCCTGGGGCTCTGGAAACACCATATATTTT. It codes for CASSPYLSGTGNSWGSGNTIYF.

CDR3 protein: CASRDGQGKGQETQYF. The CDR3 nucleotides read TGTGCCAGCAGAGATGGACAGGGCAAGGGCCAAGAGACCCAGTACTTC. V is TRBV6-4 and J is TRBJ2-5; 8 bases agree with TRBD1. The V and J ends lost 6 bases and 1 base, in that order; junction bases with no gene match: 10. CDR1 MRHNA and CDR2 SNTAGT come from the germline V gene. CDR3 length equals 16 residues.

The rearrangement links TRBV16 to TRBJ1-5; 7 bases align to TRBD1. The germline V gene encodes CDR1 KGHSY and CDR2 FQNENV. The CDR3 spans 20 residues. J gave up 0 bases and V 4 bases, and 18 bases lay outside the gene matches. The CDR3 here is CASSPHVLLRDSYSNQPQHF. The DNA of the CDR3 is TGTGCCAGCAGCCCACATGTTTTGCTACGGGACAGTTATAGCAATCAGCCCCAGCATTTT.

Here the CDR3 DNA reads TGTGCCACCAGTGACGCCGGGACAGGAGACTACGAGCAGTACTTC. Its translation: CATSDAGTGDYEQYF. The chain carries TRBV24-1 and TRBJ2-7, with 8 bases that match TRBD1. The CDR3 consists of 15 residues. After removal of 4 bases from V and 3 bases from J, the junction contained 7 bases not matched to a gene. Germline-derived CDR1 and CDR2 are KGHDR and SFDVKD.

V gene TRBV5-1 combines with J gene TRBJ1-1, with 9 nucleotides matching TRBD1. CDR3 size: 14 residues. The germline V gene has CDR1 SGHRS and CDR2 YFSETQ. V lost 2 bases to trimming and J lost 4 bases; unmatched junction nucleotides: 3. In DNA, the CDR3 is TGCGCCAGCAGCTTAACAGGGGGCGGCACTGAAGCTTTCTTT. The encoded protein is CASSLTGGGTEAFF.

The rearrangement links TRBV4-3 to TRBJ2-4, with 7 bases that match TRBD1. Trimming cost V 4 bases and J 3 bases; bases outside gene matches: 6. The CDR3 has 15 residues. Germline assignment: CDR1 LGHNA and CDR2 YSLEER. In DNA form, the CDR3 reads TGCGCCAGCAGCCCCCGACAGGGTGGCAAAAACATTCAGTACTTC. Translated: CASSPRQGGKNIQYF.